This TCR beta chain was identified in a study of graft-versus-host responses after intestinal transplantation. V was trimmed by 4 bases and J by 0 bases, leaving 16 bases between them. CDR1 MGHDK and CDR2 SYGVNS come from the germline V gene. CDR3 length: 18 amino acids. Clones were read by immunoSEQ multiplex PCR, and TCRdb kept only the in-frame ones, dropping some. The table records approximately 10,000 clones, 30% to 35% of them present only once. Points from the study as a whole: High graft-versus-host to host-versus-graft clonal ratios were found in allografts of patients who had graft-donor T cell macrochimerism.

The receptor was isolated from a human patient who was an organ donor for intestinal transplantation. Sequenced here: alloreactive CD4+ T cells from a mixed lymphocyte reaction culture, sampled before transplantation. Subset denoted: CFSE-low proliferating T cells sorted from roughly six-day pre-transplant mixed lymphocyte reaction (GvH or HvG direction). This chain joins TRBV25-1 and TRBJ2-6, with D possibly TRBD1 on 5 matching bases. The CDR3 loop reads CASSGRRDSISGANVLTF. CDR3 DNA sequence: TGTGCCAGCAGTGGGCGTAGAGACAGTATCTCTGGGGCCAACGTCCTGACTTTC.